These 15 T cell receptor beta chains were sequenced from one sample in a study of T cell responses to AZD1222 COVID-19 vaccine. TCRdb's table, derived via immunoSEQ multiplex PCR, lists solely in-frame clones and lacks some. The repertoire includes 100,000 or so clones, just over 90% of them detected once, and 1.3% sits in the top ten. The sequenced sample was peripheral blood, obtained on day 0 of AZD1222 vaccination. These receptor sequences come from an adult in good health.

The chain is built from TRBV5-4 and TRBJ2-3, with D possibly TRBD2 on 6 matching bases. V was shortened by 3 bases and J by 4 bases, with 9 bases between the two germline ends. Germline V lookup: CDR1 SGHNT, CDR2 YYREEE (reference sequence). The CDR3 consists of 13 residues. CDR3 DNA sequence: TGTGCCAGCAGCTCCGAGCGGGCAGATACGCAGTATTTT. Its protein product is CASSSERADTQYF.

The chain recombines TRBV5-1 with TRBJ1-1; a weak D match, TRBD1 (5 bases). Trimming removed 0 bases from V and 3 bases from J, with 12 bases in between. Per the germline V gene, CDR1 is SGHRS and CDR2 is YFSETQ. This CDR3 spans 15 amino acids. The CDR3 region is CASSLVGGGDTEAFF. The CDR3 DNA follows: TGCGCCAGCAGCTTGGTTGGGGGTGGAGACACTGAAGCTTTCTTT.

The chain has TRBV28 and TRBJ1-3, with D unresolved. This CDR3 is 17 amino acids long. Looked up from germline, CDR1 is MDHEN and CDR2 is SYDVKM. V was shortened by 4 bases and J by 0 bases, with 16 bases between the two germline ends. The CDR3 DNA is TGTGCCAGCAGTTCTCCAGGCCCCCGGGGCTCTGGAAACACCATATATTTT. Amino acid sequence: CASSSPGPRGSGNTIYF.

This sequence joins TRBV28 and TRBJ2-1, with 8 bases fitting TRBD2. This CDR3 is built from 17 residues. V shed 1 base and J 1 base; nucleotides not matched to a gene: 6. Germline CDR1 MDHEN, CDR2 SYDVKM. The CDR3, as DNA: TGTGCCAGCAGTTTATCTTCCGGGGGGGTATCCTACAATGAGCAGTTCTTC. This translates into CASSLSSGGVSYNEQFF.

The gene calls are TRBV18 and TRBJ1-3; no clear D. Germline V CDR1 and CDR2: KGHSH, LQKENI. Trimming shortened V by 4 bases and J by 3 bases, and 10 bases separated the two germline ends. The CDR3 runs 14 residues. The CDR3 loop reads CASSQEGYGNTIYF. The CDR3 DNA sequence: TGTGCCAGCTCACAAGAAGGGTATGGAAACACCATATATTTT.

Comment on this clone: The same CDR3 arises from other DNA sequences in this sample as well. The V gene is TRBV5-1, the J gene TRBJ1-1, with a possible D match to TRBD1 (6 bases). The V and J ends lost 6 bases and 0 bases respectively, with 9 bases between them. This CDR3 is 13 amino acids long. Looked up from germline, CDR1 is SGHRS and CDR2 is YFSETQ. CDR3 sequence: CASKGGLNTEAFF. The DNA of the CDR3 is TGCGCCAGCAAGGGGGGCCTGAACACTGAAGCTTTCTTT.

As DNA, the CDR3 is TGTGCCAGCAGCTTAGGTCCCAGGGACCTCACAGATACGCAGTATTTT. Translated: CASSLGPRDLTDTQYF. V gene TRBV7-9 combines with J gene TRBJ2-3, with D possibly called TRBD1 or TRBD2 (5 bases each). V lost 1 base to trimming and J lost 2 bases, with 13 bases between them. This CDR3 spans 16 amino acids. In germline, CDR1 is SEHNR, CDR2 FQNEAQ (reference sequence).

The chain has TRBV18 and TRBJ1-1; no clear D gene. Germline V gene data show CDR1 as KGHSH and CDR2 as LQKENI. V lost 5 bases and J 6 bases, leaving 10 bases between the germline ends. This CDR3 region has 12 residues. CDR3 DNA: TGTGCCAGCTCAGATACATTATCTGAAGCTTTCTTT. Residues: CASSDTLSEAFF.

V and J are TRBV7-9 and TRBJ1-4; the match to TRBD1 covers 7 bases. This CDR3 spans 14 amino acids. Germline V CDR1 and CDR2: SEHNR, FQNEAQ (reference sequence). Unmatched junction bases numbered 6, after V lost 5 bases and J lost 6 bases. DNA of the CDR3: TGTGCCAGCAGCCGCGACAGGGTTTATGAAAAACTGTTTTTT. It translates to CASSRDRVYEKLFF.

This clone was detected only once. The J gene is TRBJ1-3, the V gene TRBV19; weak D call: TRBD1 (6 bases). Germline CDR1 reads LNHDA; CDR2 reads SQIVND (reference sequence). This CDR3 comprises 13 residues. The ends were cut back, 10 bases at V and 0 bases at J, with 10 bases in the middle. The CDR3 region is CATSQGSGNTIYF. The CDR3, as DNA: TGTGCCACCTCACAGGGCTCTGGAAACACCATATATTTT.

The chain joins TRBV3-1 (or the pseudogene TRBV3-2) to TRBJ1-4; D might be TRBD1 (5 bases). Germline V CDR1 and CDR2: LGHDT, YNNKEL (reference sequence). The germline V and J ends were trimmed by 0 bases and 8 bases, with 16 bases remaining between them. This CDR3 is built from 16 residues. The CDR3 reads CASSQEISGQREKLFF. As DNA, the CDR3 is TGTGCCAGCAGCCAAGAGATTTCGGGGCAGAGGGAAAAACTGTTTTTT.

In this sample, this clone turned up a few times. This chain links TRBV13 with TRBJ2-1; perhaps TRBD1 as D (6 bases). With 1 base removed from V and 11 bases from J, the gap between germline ends came to 9 bases. Germline loops: CDR1 PRHDT, CDR2 FYEKMQ (reference sequence). The CDR3 extends over 12 amino acids. The CDR3 loop reads CASSLEGEQQFF. CDR3 nucleotides: TGTGCCAGCAGCTTAGAGGGGGAGCAGCAGTTCTTC.

The rearrangement joins TRBV2 to TRBJ1-4; possible D gene TRBD1, 5 bases. The CDR3 is made up of 13 amino acids. Germline V gene data show CDR1 as SNHLY and CDR2 as FYNNEI. With 4 bases removed from V and 8 bases from J, the gap between germline ends came to 11 bases. The CDR3 DNA reads as TGTGCCAGCAGTGTAGGGGTTCGGGAAAAACTGTTTTTT. Translation: CASSVGVREKLFF. The full variable domain, in which reference TRBV2 and TRBJ1-4 provide the parts outside the CDR3, is EPEVTQTPSHQVTQMGQEVILRCVPISNHLYFYWYRQILGQKVEFLVSFYNNEISEKSEIFDDQFSVERPDGSNFTLKIRSTKLEDSAMYFCASSVGVREKLFFGSGTQLSVL.

The V and J genes are TRBV20-1 and TRBJ1-5; a possible D gene is TRBD1 (5 bases). CDR3 length: 16 amino acids. Trimming pared 3 bases from V and 9 bases from J, leaving 24 bases between. Germline values: CDR1 DFQATT, CDR2 SNEGSKA (reference sequence). CDR3 region: CSASTGAGALVSPQHF. The CDR3 DNA sequence: TGCAGTGCTAGTACTGGGGCCGGAGCCCTTGTCTCGCCCCAGCATTTT.

The rearrangement joins TRBV28 to TRBJ1-5; D ambiguous. V lost 2 bases, J lost 5 bases, and 13 bases lay in between. The CDR3 sequence is 15 residues long. Germline loops: CDR1 MDHEN, CDR2 SYDVKM. CDR3 nucleotide sequence: TGTGCCAGCAGTTTAGGGCCCGGACTGCATCAGCCCCAGCATTTT. Protein sequence: CASSLGPGLHQPQHF.